Sequencing of this TCR beta chain was carried out in a study of CD8+CD57+ T cells in acquired aplastic anemia. Study summary: The study obtained around 10 million reads on average for CD4+ cells from healthy donors.

Comment on this clonotype: A much larger clone lies one base from this, so it may be a read error.

Genomic DNA served as template for TCR beta VDJ and CDR3 profiling. TCRdb redid the calling of the reads with MiXCR, one entry per CDR3 protein. Among 400,000 to 450,000 distinct CDR3 sequences listed, about two thirds were seen once. This receptor was identified in a human donor in good health, serving as a control. Source material: sorted CD4+, CD8+, or CD8+CD57+ T cells (not recorded which) from PBMCs.

CDR3 coding DNA: TGTGCCAGCAGCGTAACTCGCAATGAGCAGTTCTTC. Translated, it gives CASSVTRNEQFF. The chain carries TRBV11-2 and TRBJ2-1; no firm D call. The CDR3 covers 12 residues. Germline V CDR1 and CDR2: SGHAT, FQNNGV. The V end lost 5 bases, the J end lost 6 bases, and 8 bases lay between the germline ends.